This record looks at one T cell receptor (beta chain) sequence and its context. What it binds is not known. The data belong to a study of vaccination effects on CD4 cells after COVID-19. Study context: BNT162b2 vaccine or mRNA-1273 vaccine was given to participants in two doses. Findings of the study overall: In the study, convalescent patients were few, and early post-infection timepoints were absent.

Viral peptide pool expansion of antigen-specific CD4+ T cells preceded sequencing in the ViraFEST assay. Once cultured for around 11 days, the cells underwent separation to obtain CD4+ T cells. The healthy vaccine recipients, who had no prior SARS-CoV-2 infection, showed negative nucleocapsid antibodies. Half-medium replacement with IL-2 medium occurred on days 3 and 7. Germline lookup yields CDR1 KGHSH and CDR2 LQKENI. The CDR3 runs to 15 residues. V was cut by 3 bases and J by 5 bases, with 16 bases left in between. Here immunoSEQ multiplex PCR was the method, and the copy in TCRdb shows in-frame clones only, minus some. The sample contains tens of thousands of clones, around 73% of which appear only once.

The sequencing here drew on CD4+ T cells from PBMCs cultured with SARS-CoV-2 spike peptides, taken before COVID-19 vaccination. V and J are TRBV18 and TRBJ1-2, with unresolved D. This TCR was sampled from a human donor who received a COVID-19 vaccine. DNA for the CDR3: TGTGCCAGCTCACCCTTAGACACCTTAAGTTATGGCTACACCTTC. Its translation: CASSPLDTLSYGYTF.